This T cell receptor (beta chain) was recorded in a study of graft-versus-host responses after intestinal transplantation. The V gene's germline CDR1 is PRHDT and CDR2 FYEKMQ (reference sequence). There are 14 residues in the CDR3. Trimming removed 5 bases from V and 4 bases from J, with 14 bases in between. TCRdb's copy holds only in-frame clones and misses some; the assay was immunoSEQ multiplex PCR. This table has roughly 56,000 clones, around nine tenths appearing once. This receptor was obtained from a human patient who received an intestinal transplant, so some T cells may come from the graft donor. The sequenced sample was PBMCs, obtained roughly 120 days after intestinal transplantation. The V call is TRBV13, the J call TRBJ1-2; D might be TRBD1 (5 bases). Here the CDR3 reads CASSARGTPYGYTF. CDR3 bases: TGTGCCAGCAGCGCCCGAGGGACCCCCTATGGCTACACCTTC.